A selection of T cell receptor beta chains follows, all from one sample in a study of T-cell reconstitution after alpha-beta-depleted transplantation in children. TCRdb re-called the PCR reads with MiXCR, one entry per CDR3 protein. The top ten hold 1.1% of the sample, which has hundreds of thousands of distinct CDR3 sequences, 15% to 20% seen once. The sample was PBMCs from the stem cell graft donor, taken from the stem cell graft. These receptors all stem from a human donor who donated a stem cell graft to a child with acute myeloid leukemia. Both conserved end residues are part of each CDR3. D genes are given only for firm matches. For some rows the clone size is stated as once, few or many, or as a class when expanded; others skip it.

J gene,V gene,D gene,clone size,CDR3 DNA,CDR3 protein
TRBJ2-5,TRBV20-1,TRBD1,many,TGCAGTGCTAGCTGGGTAGAAACAGGGGAAGAGACCCAGTACTTC,CSASWVETGEETQYF
TRBJ1-6,TRBV5-5,.,many,TGTGCCAGCAGCCTAGGGGCCTCCCATTCACCCCTCCACTTT,CASSLGASHSPLHF
TRBJ2-1,TRBV5-1,TRBD2,many,TGCGCCAGCAGCTCGCGGGGGGCAGGGTTATACAATGAGCAGTTCTTC,CASSSRGAGLYNEQFF
TRBJ2-2,TRBV29-1,TRBD1,few,TGCAGCGGCGGACAGGGTTTATCCGGGGAGCTGTTTTTT,CSGGQGLSGELFF
TRBJ1-5,TRBV15,.,many,TGTGCCACCAGCAGAGATGTGGATCAGCCCCAGCATTTT,CATSRDVDQPQHF
TRBJ1-2,TRBV7-2,.,many,TGTGCCAGCAGCTTTGAATTAGGACAGTATGGCTACACCTTC,CASSFELGQYGYTF
TRBJ2-4,TRBV28,.,.,TGTGCCAGCAGTCTCAGGGGGGCCGGAGCCAAAAACATTCAGTACTTC,CASSLRGAGAKNIQYF
TRBJ2-5,TRBV29-1,TRBD2,many,TGCAGCGTTCAGGTAGCGGGGGCACAAGAGACCCAGTACTTC,CSVQVAGAQETQYF
TRBJ1-1,TRBV29-1,.,many,TGCAGCGTTGATGTGGGGGCGTCTGAAGCTTTCTTT,CSVDVGASEAFF
TRBJ2-5,TRBV7-6,TRBD1,.,TGTGCCAGCAGCTTAAGGGGACAGGCGCCAGTAGAGACCCAGTACTTC,CASSLRGQAPVETQYF
TRBJ1-2,TRBV5-1,TRBD1,few,TGCGCCAGCAGCTTGGGCCTCGGGACAGCGCAAGGCTACACCTTC,CASSLGLGTAQGYTF
TRBJ1-1,TRBV7-6,TRBD1,few,TGTGCCAGCAGCCCCTCAGACAGGGGACGGACTGAAGCTTTCTTT,CASSPSDRGRTEAFF
TRBJ1-1,TRBV7-3,.,few,TGTGCCAGCAGACTAGACAGGCTTGACACTGAAGCTTTCTTT,CASRLDRLDTEAFF
TRBJ2-1,TRBV9,TRBD2,few,TGTGCCAGCAGCGTAGTAGATTCGGGGGGGCCCTACAATGAGCAGTTCTTC,CASSVVDSGGPYNEQFF
TRBJ2-3,TRBV12-3/TRBV12-4,.,many,TGTGCCAGCAGTTTGGTTCGCACAGATACGCAGTATTTT,CASSLVRTDTQYF
TRBJ1-1,TRBV20-1,.,.,TGCCGCGGCGGGGGGCTCGAAGCTTTCTTT,CRGGGLEAFF
TRBJ2-2,TRBV7-3,.,.,TGTGCCAGCAGCTTAGAGGGAAACAGGGAAGCCGGGGAGCTGTTTTTT,CASSLEGNREAGELFF
TRBJ1-2,TRBV29-1,TRBD1,few,TGCAGCGTCCCGGGACAGAACTATGGCTACACCTTC,CSVPGQNYGYTF
TRBJ2-1,TRBV15,.,few,TGTGCCACCAGCAGAGATCTGGACTCCAATGAGCAGTTCTTC,CATSRDLDSNEQFF
TRBJ1-3,TRBV9,.,.,TGTGCCAGCAGCGTGAGGGGCCGGGATTCTGGAAACACCATATATTTT,CASSVRGRDSGNTIYF
TRBJ1-2,TRBV20-1,.,many,TGCAGTGCTAGTAAGTTGACGGATGGCTACACCTTC,CSASKLTDGYTF
TRBJ2-5,TRBV20-1,.,many,TGCAGTGCTCCTAACCCCCCGACTGTGTACCAAGAGACCCAGTACTTC,CSAPNPPTVYQETQYF
TRBJ2-1,TRBV28,.,.,TGTGCCAGCAGTGGGCCGGCAGTCCCGAGGCACAATGAGCAGTTCTTC,CASSGPAVPRHNEQFF
TRBJ2-1,TRBV20-1,TRBD2,many,TGCAGTGCTAGCCTAGCGGGGGACAATGAGCAGTTCTTC,CSASLAGDNEQFF
TRBJ2-3,TRBV7-2,TRBD1,many,TGTGCCAGCAGCAAACAGGGGGCCCAGCCGGTGGATACGCAGTATTTT,CASSKQGAQPVDTQYF
TRBJ2-3,TRBV12-3/TRBV12-4,.,.,TGTGCCAGCAGCCCACGGGTTACGACTAGCACAGATACGCAGTATTTT,CASSPRVTTSTDTQYF
TRBJ2-5,TRBV7-2,TRBD2,few,TGTGCCAGCAGCACGGGGGGGTGGCAAGAGACCCAGTACTTC,CASSTGGWQETQYF
TRBJ2-5,TRBV4-3,.,.,TGCGCCAGCAGCCAAGATGGGGATCATCAAGAGACCCAGTACTTC,CASSQDGDHQETQYF
TRBJ2-2,TRBV7-3,.,many,TGTGCCAGCAGCACGTCGGGAGTCACCGGGGAGCTGTTTTTT,CASSTSGVTGELFF
TRBJ1-2,TRBV24-1,TRBD1,.,TGTGCCACCAGTGCAGGGGGCGGCTATGGCTACACCTTC,CATSAGGGYGYTF
TRBJ2-5,TRBV5-1,.,few,TGCGCCAGCAGAGACCGCAGGGGTTTAGAGACCCAGTACTTC,CASRDRRGLETQYF
TRBJ2-1,TRBV29-1,TRBD2,few,TGCAGCGTTGAATGGCTATTTAGCGGGGGTCACAATGAGCAGTTCTTC,CSVEWLFSGGHNEQFF
TRBJ2-2,TRBV20-1,.,many,TGCAGTGCTTTGGGTCCCCTCAACACCGGGGAGCTGTTTTTT,CSALGPLNTGELFF
TRBJ1-5,TRBV28,.,.,TGTGCCAGCAGTTTTCCAGAGAGCTATTATAGCAATCAGCCCCAGCATTTT,CASSFPESYYSNQPQHF
TRBJ2-1,TRBV5-1,.,few,TGCGCCAGCAGCTTGGGGGGAATTAAGAATGAGCAGTTCTTC,CASSLGGIKNEQFF
TRBJ2-1,TRBV12-3/TRBV12-4,TRBD2,many,TGTGCCAGCAGTTTACGGGAGGCAGGCCTGTCCTACAATGAGCAGTTCTTC,CASSLREAGLSYNEQFF
TRBJ2-2,TRBV7-7,TRBD1,.,TGTGCGCCTGGGACAGTGAAGAACGGGGAGCTGTTTTTT,CAPGTVKNGELFF
TRBJ2-1,TRBV20-1,.,many,TGCAGTGCTAGGGCCCGGGGGGCCCGCTACAATGAGCAGTTCTTC,CSARARGARYNEQFF
TRBJ2-7,TRBV20-1,TRBD2,.,TGCTGTGCTAGTCCGCTGCAGACGGGGGGAAGAATCTACGAGCAGTACTTC,CCASPLQTGGRIYEQYF
TRBJ2-7,TRBV7-2,.,.,TGTGCCAGCAGCTCGGCGGGGTTTTACGAGCAGTACTTC,CASSSAGFYEQYF
TRBJ1-5,TRBV20-1,TRBD1,few,TGCAGTGCTAGACAGACAGGGGGCGGGCAGCCCCAGCATTTT,CSARQTGGGQPQHF
TRBJ2-1,TRBV5-1,TRBD1,many,TGCGCCAGCAGCGAGGGGGACAGCTACAATGAGCAGTTCTTC,CASSEGDSYNEQFF
TRBJ2-3,TRBV20-1,TRBD2,few,TGCAGTGCTAGGGCTAGCGGGGTGACAGATACGCAGTATTTT,CSARASGVTDTQYF
TRBJ1-2,TRBV7-9,.,.,TGTGCCAGCGGGCGCGATGGCTACACCTTC,CASGRDGYTF
TRBJ2-3,TRBV5-5,.,many,TGTGCCAGCAGCCCGTCGACAGGAGATACGCAGTATTTT,CASSPSTGDTQYF
TRBJ2-3,TRBV3-1,TRBD2,few,TGTGCCAGCAGCCAAGCCCTAGCGGGGGGGAGCACAGATACGCAGTATTTT,CASSQALAGGSTDTQYF
TRBJ1-5,TRBV12-3/TRBV12-4,.,many,TGTGCCAGCAGGGGGGGGGTTAATCAGCCCCAGCATTTT,CASRGGVNQPQHF
TRBJ2-7,TRBV20-1,.,many,TGCAGTGCTAGAGATGTTTGGGCGGCGAGCTCCTACGAGCAGTACTTC,CSARDVWAASSYEQYF